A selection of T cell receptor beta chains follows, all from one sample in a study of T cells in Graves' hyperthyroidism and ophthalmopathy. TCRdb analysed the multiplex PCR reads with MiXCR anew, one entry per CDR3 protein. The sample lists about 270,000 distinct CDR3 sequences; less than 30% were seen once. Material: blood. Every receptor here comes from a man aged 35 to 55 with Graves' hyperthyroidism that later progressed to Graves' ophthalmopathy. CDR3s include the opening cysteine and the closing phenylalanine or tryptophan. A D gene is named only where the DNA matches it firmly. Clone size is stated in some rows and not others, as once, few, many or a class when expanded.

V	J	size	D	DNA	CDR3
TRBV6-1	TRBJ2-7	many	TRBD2	TGTGCCAGCGGAGACGGACTAGCGGGAACCTACGAGCAGTACTTC	CASGDGLAGTYEQYF
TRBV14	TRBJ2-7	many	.	TGTGCCAGCAGCGAGGGACTCTACGAGCAGTACTTC	CASSEGLYEQYF
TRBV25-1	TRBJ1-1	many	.	TGTGCCAGCACCCCAAAGGGAGGAAACACTGAAGCCTTCTTT	CASTPKGGNTEAFF
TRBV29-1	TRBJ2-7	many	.	TGCAGCGTTCTCTCAGCTTCCTACGAGCAGTACTTC	CSVLSASYEQYF
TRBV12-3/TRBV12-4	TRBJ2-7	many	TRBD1	TGTGCCAGCAGTTTAGTAGGACAGGTCTACGAGCAGTACTTC	CASSLVGQVYEQYF
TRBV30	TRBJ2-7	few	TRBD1	TGTGCCTGGAGCCCGGGACAGGGGAGTGAGCAGTACTTC	CAWSPGQGSEQYF
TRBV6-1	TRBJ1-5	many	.	TGTGCCAGCAGCGGGGACTGGAGCAATCAGCCCCAGCATTTT	CASSGDWSNQPQHF
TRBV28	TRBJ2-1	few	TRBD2	TGTGCCAGCAGCCCCGGGCGGGAGGGCGCGCAGTTCTTC	CASSPGREGAQFF
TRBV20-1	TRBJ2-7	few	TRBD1	TGCAGTGCTCCGCGACAGGGCTACGAGCAGTACTTC	CSAPRQGYEQYF
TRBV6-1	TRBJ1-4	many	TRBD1	TGTGCCAGCAGACCCACAGGGGGTGTTGAAAAACTGTTTTTT	CASRPTGGVEKLFF
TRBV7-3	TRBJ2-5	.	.	TGTGCCAGCAGCCCTCCGCCGACGGGTCTAGAAGGATCTGAAGAGACCCAGTACTTC	CASSPPPTGLEGSEETQYF
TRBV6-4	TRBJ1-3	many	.	TGTGCCAGCAGAAACCCCCCCATAACAACAATCTCTGGAAACACCATATATTTT	CASRNPPITTISGNTIYF
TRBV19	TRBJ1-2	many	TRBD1	TGTGCCAGTAGTGCGGGACAGCTCCCTGACTATGGCTACACCTTC	CASSAGQLPDYGYTF